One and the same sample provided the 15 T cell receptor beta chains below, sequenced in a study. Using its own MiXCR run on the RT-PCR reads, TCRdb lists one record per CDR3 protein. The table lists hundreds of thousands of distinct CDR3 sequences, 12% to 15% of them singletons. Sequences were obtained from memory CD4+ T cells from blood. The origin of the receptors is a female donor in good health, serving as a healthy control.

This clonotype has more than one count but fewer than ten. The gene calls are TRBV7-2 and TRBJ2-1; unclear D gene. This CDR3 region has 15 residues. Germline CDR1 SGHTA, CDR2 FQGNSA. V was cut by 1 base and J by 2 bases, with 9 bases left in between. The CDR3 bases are TGTGCCAGCAGCTTAGATACCAGCCCCTACAATGAGCAGTTCTTC. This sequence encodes CASSLDTSPYNEQFF.

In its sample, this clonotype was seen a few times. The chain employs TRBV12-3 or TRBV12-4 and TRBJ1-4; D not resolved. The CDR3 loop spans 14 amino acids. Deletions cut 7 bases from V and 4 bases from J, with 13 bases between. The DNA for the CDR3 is TGTGCCAGCAAACACCGGCGGATTAATGAAAAACTGTTTTTT. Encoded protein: CASKHRRINEKLFF.

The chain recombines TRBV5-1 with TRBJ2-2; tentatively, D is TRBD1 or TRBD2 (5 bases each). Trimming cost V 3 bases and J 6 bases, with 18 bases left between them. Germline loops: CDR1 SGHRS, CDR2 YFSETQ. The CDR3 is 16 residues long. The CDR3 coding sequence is TGCGCCAGCAGCTCCCTCAGGCAGGGAGAGGCCGGGGAGCTGTTTTTT. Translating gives CASSSLRQGEAGELFF.

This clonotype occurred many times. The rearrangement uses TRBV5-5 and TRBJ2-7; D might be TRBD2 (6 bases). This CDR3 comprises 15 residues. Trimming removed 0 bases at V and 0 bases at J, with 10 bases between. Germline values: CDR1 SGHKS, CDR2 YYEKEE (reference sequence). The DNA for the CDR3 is TGTGCCAGCAGCTTGGCGGGGGTTAACTCCTACGAGCAGTACTTC. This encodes CASSLAGVNSYEQYF. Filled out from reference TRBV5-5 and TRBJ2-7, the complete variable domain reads DAGVTQSPTHLIKTRGQQVTLRCSPISGHKSVSWYQQVLGQGPQFIFQYYEKEERGRGNFPDRFSARQFPNYSSELNVNALLLGDSALYLCASSLAGVNSYEQYFGPGTRLTVT.

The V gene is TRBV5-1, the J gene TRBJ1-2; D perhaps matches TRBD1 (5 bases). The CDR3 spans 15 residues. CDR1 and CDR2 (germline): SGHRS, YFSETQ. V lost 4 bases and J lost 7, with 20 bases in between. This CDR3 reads CASSPGTTGDRGYTF. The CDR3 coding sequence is TGCGCCAGCAGCCCCGGGACTACGGGGGACCGTGGCTACACCTTC.

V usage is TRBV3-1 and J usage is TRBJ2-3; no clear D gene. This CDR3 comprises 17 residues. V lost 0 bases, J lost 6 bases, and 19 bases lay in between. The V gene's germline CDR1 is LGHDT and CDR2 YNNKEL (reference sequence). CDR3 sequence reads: CASSQDGVYLRLDTQYF. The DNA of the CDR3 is TGTGCCAGCAGCCAAGATGGCGTCTACCTTCGTTTGGATACGCAGTATTTT.

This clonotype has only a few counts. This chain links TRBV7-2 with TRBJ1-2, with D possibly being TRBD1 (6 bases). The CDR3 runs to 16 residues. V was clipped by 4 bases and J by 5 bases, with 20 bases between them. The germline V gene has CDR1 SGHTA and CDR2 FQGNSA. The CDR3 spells CASSSGGTGLLYGYTF. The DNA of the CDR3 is TGTGCCAGCAGCTCCGGGGGAACAGGGCTTTTGTATGGCTACACCTTC.

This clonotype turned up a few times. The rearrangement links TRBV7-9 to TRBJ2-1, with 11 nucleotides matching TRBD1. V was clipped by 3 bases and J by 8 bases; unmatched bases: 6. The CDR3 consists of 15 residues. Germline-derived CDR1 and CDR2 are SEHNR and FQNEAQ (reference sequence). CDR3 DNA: TGTGCCAGCAGCTTCGGGACAGGGGGTCGCTATGAGCAGTTCTTC. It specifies CASSFGTGGRYEQFF. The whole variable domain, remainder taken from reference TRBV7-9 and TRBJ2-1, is DTGVSQNPRHKITKRGQNVTFRCDPISEHNRLYWYRQTLGQGPEFLTYFQNEAQLEKSRLLSDRFSAERPKGSFSTLEIQRTEQGDSAMYLCASSFGTGGRYEQFFGPGTRLTVL.

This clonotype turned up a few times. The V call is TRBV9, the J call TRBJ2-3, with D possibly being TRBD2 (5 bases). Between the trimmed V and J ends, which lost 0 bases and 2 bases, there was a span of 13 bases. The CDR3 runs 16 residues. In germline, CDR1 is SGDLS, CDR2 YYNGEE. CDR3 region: CASSVEGDTNTDTQYF. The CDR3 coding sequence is TGTGCCAGCAGCGTAGAGGGAGACACTAACACAGATACGCAGTATTTT.

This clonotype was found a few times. The CDR3 DNA reads TGTGCCAGCAGTGAAGAGAGCGGGTACAATGAGCAGTTCTTC. Translated, it gives CASSEESGYNEQFF. V usage is TRBV6-1 and J usage is TRBJ2-1; weak D call: TRBD2 (6 bases). Germline lookup yields CDR1 MNHNS and CDR2 SASEGT. The CDR3 covers 14 residues. Trimming left V 1 base short and J 4 bases short, with 8 bases between.

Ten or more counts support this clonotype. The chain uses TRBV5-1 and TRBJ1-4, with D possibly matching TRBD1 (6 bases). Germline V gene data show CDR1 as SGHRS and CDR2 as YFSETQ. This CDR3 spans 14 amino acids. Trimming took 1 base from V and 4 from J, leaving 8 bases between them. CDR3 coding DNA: TGCGCCAGCAGCTTGCAGGGACATAATGAAAAACTGTTTTTT. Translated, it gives CASSLQGHNEKLFF. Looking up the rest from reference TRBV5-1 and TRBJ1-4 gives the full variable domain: KAGVTQTPRYLIKTRGQQVTLSCSPISGHRSVSWYQQTPGQGLQFLFEYFSETQRNKGNFPGRFSGRQFSNSRSEMNVSTLELGDSALYLCASSLQGHNEKLFFGSGTQLSVL.

CDR3 in DNA: TGCGCCAGCAGCGCAGCGGGAGGGTCAGATACGCAGTATTTT. This sequence encodes CASSAAGGSDTQYF. This chain connects TRBV5-1 to TRBJ2-3, with TRBD2 identical over 10 bases. Trimming at V came to 4 bases and at J to 4 bases, leaving 3 bases not matched to a gene. Germline CDR1 and CDR2: SGHRS and YFSETQ. The CDR3 loop spans 14 amino acids.

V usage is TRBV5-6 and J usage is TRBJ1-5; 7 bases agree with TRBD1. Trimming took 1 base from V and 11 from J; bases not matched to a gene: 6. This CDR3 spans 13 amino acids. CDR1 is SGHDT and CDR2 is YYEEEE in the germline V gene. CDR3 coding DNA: TGTGCCAGCAGCTTGAACAGGGGTAGGACCCAGCATTTT. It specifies CASSLNRGRTQHF.

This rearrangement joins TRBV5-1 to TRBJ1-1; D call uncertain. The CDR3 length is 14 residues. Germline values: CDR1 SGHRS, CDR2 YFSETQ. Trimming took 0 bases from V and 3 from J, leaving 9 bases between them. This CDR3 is CASSLELGDTEAFF. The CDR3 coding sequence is TGCGCCAGCAGCTTGGAGCTGGGCGACACTGAAGCTTTCTTT.

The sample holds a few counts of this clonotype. This CDR3 is CASLLAGRPPETQYF. The CDR3 DNA follows: TGTGCCAGCCTGTTGGCAGGGCGTCCCCCCGAGACCCAGTACTTC. The chain uses TRBV28 and TRBJ2-5; D might be TRBD1 (5 bases). Germline assignment: CDR1 MDHEN and CDR2 SYDVKM. The V end lost 8 bases, the J end lost 5 bases, and 21 bases lay between the germline ends. There are 15 residues in the CDR3.